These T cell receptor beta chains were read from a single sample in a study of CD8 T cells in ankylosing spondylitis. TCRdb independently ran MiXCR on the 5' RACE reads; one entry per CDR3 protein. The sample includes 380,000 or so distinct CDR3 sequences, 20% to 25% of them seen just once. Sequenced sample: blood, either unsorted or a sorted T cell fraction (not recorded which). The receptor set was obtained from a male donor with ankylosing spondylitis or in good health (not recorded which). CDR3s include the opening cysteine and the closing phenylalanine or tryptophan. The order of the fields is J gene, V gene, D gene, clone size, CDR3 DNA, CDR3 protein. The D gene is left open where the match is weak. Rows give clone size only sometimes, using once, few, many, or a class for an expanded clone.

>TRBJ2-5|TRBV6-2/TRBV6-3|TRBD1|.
TGTGCCAGCAGTTACCAACAGACAGGGTACCAAGAGACCCAGTACTTC
CASSYQQTGYQETQYF
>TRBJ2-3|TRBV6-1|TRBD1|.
TGTGCCAGCAGGGACAGGGAGTATAGTACAGATACGCAGTATTTT
CASRDREYSTDTQYF
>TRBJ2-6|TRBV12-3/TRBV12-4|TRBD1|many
TGTGCCAGCAGTCCCTACACAGGGGCCGGGGCCAACGTCCTGACTTTC
CASSPYTGAGANVLTF
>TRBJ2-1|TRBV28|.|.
TGTGCCAGCAGTCTGGGGACTCCTCAGCAGTTCTTC
CASSLGTPQQFF
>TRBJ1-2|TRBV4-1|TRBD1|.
TGCGCCAGCAGCCCGCCGGGACAGGGGGATGGCTACACCTTC
CASSPPGQGDGYTF
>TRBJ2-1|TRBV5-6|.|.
TGTGCCAGCAGCTTGGGGGATTCTTTCAATGAGCAGTTCTTC
CASSLGDSFNEQFF
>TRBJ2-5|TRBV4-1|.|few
TGCGCCAGCAGCCGCCCCGGGACGCATAAAGAGACCCAGTACTTC
CASSRPGTHKETQYF
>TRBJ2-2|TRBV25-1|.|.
TGTGCCAGCAGGGGCGCCGGGGAGCTGTTTTTT
CASRGAGELFF
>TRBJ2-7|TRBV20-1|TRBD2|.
TGCAGTGCTAGACCCGGCGGGGGCTCCTACGAGCAGTACTTC
CSARPGGGSYEQYF
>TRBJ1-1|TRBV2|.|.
TGTGCCAGCAGTGGTGGCAGTACTGAAGCTTTCTTT
CASSGGSTEAFF
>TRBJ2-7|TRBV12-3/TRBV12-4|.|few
TGTGCCAGCTCCCCCGACGGAGACGAGCAGTACTTC
CASSPDGDEQYF
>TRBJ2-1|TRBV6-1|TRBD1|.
TGTGCCAGCTGTCCCGGGACAGGGTCTAGGAATGAGCAGTTCTTC
CASCPGTGSRNEQFF
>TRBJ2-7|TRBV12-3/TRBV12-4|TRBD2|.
TGTGCCAGCAGCGGCCAAAGGACTAGCGGGGACTACGAGCAGTACTTC
CASSGQRTSGDYEQYF
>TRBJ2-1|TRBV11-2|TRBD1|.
TGTGCCAGCAGCTCTGGGGGACAGTACAATGAGCAGTTCTTC
CASSSGGQYNEQFF
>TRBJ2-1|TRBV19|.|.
TGTGCCAGTAGTATCCAGCCGAGGAGTGAGCAGTTCTTC
CASSIQPRSEQFF
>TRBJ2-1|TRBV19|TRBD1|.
TGTGCCACCCACCCCGGGACAGGGGCCTACAATGAGCAGTTCTTC
CATHPGTGAYNEQFF
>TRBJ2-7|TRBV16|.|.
TGTGCCAGCAGCCCGGGACGGAAGTACGAGCAGTACTTC
CASSPGRKYEQYF
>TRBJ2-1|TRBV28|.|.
TGTGCCAGCATCGCGCCGGCGGATGAGCAGTTCTTC
CASIAPADEQFF
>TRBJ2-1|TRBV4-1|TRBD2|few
TGCGCCAGCAGCCAAGTTCGCGGGGGGGCGGTTTACAATGAGCAGTTCTTC
CASSQVRGGAVYNEQFF
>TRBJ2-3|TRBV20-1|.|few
TGCAGTGCTAGATCCCGGAGGAGGGGGGCTGCACCTCCTAGCACAGATACGCAGTATTTT
CSARSRRRGAAPPSTDTQYF
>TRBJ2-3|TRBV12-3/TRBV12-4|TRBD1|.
TGTGCCAGCAGTTTAGCGCCGCCAGGACAGGGCCCCGATACGCAGTATTTT
CASSLAPPGQGPDTQYF
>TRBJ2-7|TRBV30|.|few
TGTGCCTGGAGTGTTGGCATAACCTACGAGCAGTACTTC
CAWSVGITYEQYF
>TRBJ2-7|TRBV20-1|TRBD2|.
TGCAGTGCTAGAGATCAGACTAGCGGGGACTCCTACGAGCAGTACTTC
CSARDQTSGDSYEQYF
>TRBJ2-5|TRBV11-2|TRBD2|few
TGTGCCAGCAGCCCCATATTCGCCCGACTGGGAGGGGAGACCCAGTACTTC
CASSPIFARLGGETQYF
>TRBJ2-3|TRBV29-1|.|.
TGCAGCGTTCGACTGACCCGGGCCGCAGATACGCAGTATTTT
CSVRLTRAADTQYF
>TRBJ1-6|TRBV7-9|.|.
TGTGCCAGCAGCAAACAGGATTCACCCCTCCACTTT
CASSKQDSPLHF
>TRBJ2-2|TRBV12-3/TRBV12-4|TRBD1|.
TGTGCCAGCAGTCACCCGGGACAGGGGACGGGCGGGGAGCTGTTTTTT
CASSHPGQGTGGELFF
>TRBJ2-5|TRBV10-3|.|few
TGTGCCATCAGGGGCCTCGGGCAAGAGACCCAGTACTTC
CAIRGLGQETQYF
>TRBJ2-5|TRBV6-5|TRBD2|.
TGTGCCAGCAGTTACTCGCCTAGCGGGGGGTACGAGACCCAGTACTTC
CASSYSPSGGYETQYF
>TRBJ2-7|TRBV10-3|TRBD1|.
TGTGCCATCACCCAGACAGGGTTTACCTACGAGCAGTACTTC
CAITQTGFTYEQYF
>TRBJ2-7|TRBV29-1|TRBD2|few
TGCAGCGTTGTGTGGGGAGGGCGGTACGAGCAGTACTTC
CSVVWGGRYEQYF
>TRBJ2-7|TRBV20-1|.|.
TGCAGTGCTAGAGATCCGACCTCCACTAGCTCCTACGAGCAGTACTTC
CSARDPTSTSSYEQYF
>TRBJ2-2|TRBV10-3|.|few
TGTGCCATCAGTGAGTCCAGGCAGGGTCCCACCGGGGAGCTGTTTTTT
CAISESRQGPTGELFF
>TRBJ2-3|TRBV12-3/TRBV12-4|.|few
TGTGCCAGGACACCTGGGGGAACGCAGTATTTT
CARTPGGTQYF
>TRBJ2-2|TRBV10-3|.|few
TGTGCCATCAGTGAGTCGTTGTCCGGGGAGCTGTTTTTT
CAISESLSGELFF
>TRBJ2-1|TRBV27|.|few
TGTGCCAGCAGGTGGTCAGGGGACTCCTTTTACAATGAGCAGTTCTTC
CASRWSGDSFYNEQFF
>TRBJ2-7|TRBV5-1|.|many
TGCGCCAGCTCACCGGACACCTTTACCTCCTACGAGCAGTACTTC
CASSPDTFTSYEQYF
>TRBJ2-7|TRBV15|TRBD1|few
TGTGCCACCAGCATTAGTACCGGGACAGGGGGGTACGAGCAGTACTTC
CATSISTGTGGYEQYF
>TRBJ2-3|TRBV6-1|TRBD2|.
TGTGCCAGTCTCAAACGGGGGGGCGCCGTGGATACGCAGTATTTT
CASLKRGGAVDTQYF
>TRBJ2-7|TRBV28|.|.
TGTGCCAGCAGCCCCTTTTCCGGGGAGTTTGGTGGTTACGAGCAGTACTTC
CASSPFSGEFGGYEQYF
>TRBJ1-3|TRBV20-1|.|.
TGCAGTGCTAGAGATTGGAACCATGACAGGATACCTGGAAACACCATATATTTT
CSARDWNHDRIPGNTIYF
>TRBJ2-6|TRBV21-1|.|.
TGTGCCAGGTCCCCCGGACAGGAGTCTTCTGGGGCCAACGTCCTGACTTTC
CARSPGQESSGANVLTF
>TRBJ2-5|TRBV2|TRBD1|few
TGTGCCAGCAGTGAAGACCCCGGGACAGGGGTACGGGAGACCCAGTACTTC
CASSEDPGTGVRETQYF
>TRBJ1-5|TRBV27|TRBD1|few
TGTGCCAGCAGATACACAGGGGAAAATCAGCCCCAGCATTTT
CASRYTGENQPQHF